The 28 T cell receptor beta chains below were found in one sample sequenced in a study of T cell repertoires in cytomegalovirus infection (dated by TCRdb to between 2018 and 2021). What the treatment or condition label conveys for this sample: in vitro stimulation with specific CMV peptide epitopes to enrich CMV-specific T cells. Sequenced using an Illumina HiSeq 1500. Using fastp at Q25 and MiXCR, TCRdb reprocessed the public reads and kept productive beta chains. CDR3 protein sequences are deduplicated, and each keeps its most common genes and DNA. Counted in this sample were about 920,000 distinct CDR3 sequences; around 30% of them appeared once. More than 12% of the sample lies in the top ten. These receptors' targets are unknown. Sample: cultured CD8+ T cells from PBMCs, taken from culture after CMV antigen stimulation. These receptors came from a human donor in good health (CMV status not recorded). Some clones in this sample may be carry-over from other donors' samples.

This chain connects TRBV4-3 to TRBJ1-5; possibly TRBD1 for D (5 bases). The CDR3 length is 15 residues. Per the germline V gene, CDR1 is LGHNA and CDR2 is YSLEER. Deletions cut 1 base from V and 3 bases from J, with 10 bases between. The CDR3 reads CASSQGGDLNQPQHF. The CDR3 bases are TGCGCCAGCAGCCAAGGGGGGGACCTCAATCAGCCCCAGCATTTT.

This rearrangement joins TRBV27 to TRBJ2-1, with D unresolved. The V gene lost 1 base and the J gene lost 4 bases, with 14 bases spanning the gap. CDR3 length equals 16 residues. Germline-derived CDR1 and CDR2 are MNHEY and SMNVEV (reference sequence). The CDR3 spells CASSLLDLPGYNEQFF. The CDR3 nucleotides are TGTGCCAGCAGTTTATTGGATCTCCCAGGATACAATGAGCAGTTCTTC.

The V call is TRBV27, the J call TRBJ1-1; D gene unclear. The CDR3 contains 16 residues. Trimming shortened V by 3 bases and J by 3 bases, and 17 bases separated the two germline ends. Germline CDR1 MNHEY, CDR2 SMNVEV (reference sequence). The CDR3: CASSFSAEVYYTEAFF. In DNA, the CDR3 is TGTGCCAGCAGTTTCTCCGCCGAGGTTTATTACACTGAAGCTTTCTTT.

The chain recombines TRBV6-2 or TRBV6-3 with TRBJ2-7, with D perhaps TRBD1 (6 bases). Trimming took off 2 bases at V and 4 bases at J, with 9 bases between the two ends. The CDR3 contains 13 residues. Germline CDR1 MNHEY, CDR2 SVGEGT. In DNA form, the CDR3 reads TGTGCCAGCAGTTACGGGGACACTTACGAGCAGTACGTC. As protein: CASSYGDTYEQYV.

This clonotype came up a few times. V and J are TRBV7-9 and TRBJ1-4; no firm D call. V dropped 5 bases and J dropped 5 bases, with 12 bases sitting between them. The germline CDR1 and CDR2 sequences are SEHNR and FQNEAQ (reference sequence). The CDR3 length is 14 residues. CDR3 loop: CASSRSLGNEKLFF. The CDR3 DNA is TGTGCCAGCAGCCGAAGTTTAGGAAATGAAAAACTGTTTTTT.

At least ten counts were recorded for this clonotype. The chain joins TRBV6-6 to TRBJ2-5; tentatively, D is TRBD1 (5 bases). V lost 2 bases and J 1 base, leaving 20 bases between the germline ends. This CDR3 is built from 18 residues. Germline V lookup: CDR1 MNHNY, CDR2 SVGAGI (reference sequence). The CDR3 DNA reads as TGTGCCAGCAGTTACCAAAGGGGCCACCGGTCCCCCCAAGAGACCCAGTACTTC. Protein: CASSYQRGHRSPQETQYF.

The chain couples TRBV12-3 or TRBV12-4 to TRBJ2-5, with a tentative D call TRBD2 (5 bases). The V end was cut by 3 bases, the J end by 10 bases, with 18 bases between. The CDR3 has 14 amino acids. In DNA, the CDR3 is TGTGCCAGCAGTTTTGCAGGATCAAGAGAGGGCCAGTACTTC. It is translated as CASSFAGSREGQYF.

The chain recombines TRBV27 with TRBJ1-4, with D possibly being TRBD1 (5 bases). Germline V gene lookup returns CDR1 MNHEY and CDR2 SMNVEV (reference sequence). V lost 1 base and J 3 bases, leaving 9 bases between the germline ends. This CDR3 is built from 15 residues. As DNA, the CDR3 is TGTGCCAGCAGTTTATGGCCAGGGCCTAATGAAAAACTGTTTTTT. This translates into CASSLWPGPNEKLFF. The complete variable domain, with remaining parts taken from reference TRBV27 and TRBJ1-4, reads EAQVTQNPRYLITVTGKKLTVTCSQNMNHEYMSWYRQDPGLGLRQIYYSMNVEVTDKGDVPEGYKVSRKEKRNFPLILESPSPNQTSLYFCASSLWPGPNEKLFFGSGTQLSVL.

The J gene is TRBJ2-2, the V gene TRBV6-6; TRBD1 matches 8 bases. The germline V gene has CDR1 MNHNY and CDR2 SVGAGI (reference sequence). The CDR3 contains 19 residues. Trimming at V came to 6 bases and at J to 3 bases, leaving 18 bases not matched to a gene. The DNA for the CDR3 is TGTGCCAGCAGACCAGTAGAGAGAGCAGGGGGCGATGACACCGGGGAGCTGTTTTTT. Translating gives CASRPVERAGGDDTGELFF.

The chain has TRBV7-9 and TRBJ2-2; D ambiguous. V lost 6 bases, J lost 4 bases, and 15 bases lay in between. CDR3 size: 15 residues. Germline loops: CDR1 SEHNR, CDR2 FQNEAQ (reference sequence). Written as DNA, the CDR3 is TGTGCCAGCAGAATCATAGTGATGGGCACCGGGGAGCTGTTTTTT. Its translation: CASRIIVMGTGELFF.

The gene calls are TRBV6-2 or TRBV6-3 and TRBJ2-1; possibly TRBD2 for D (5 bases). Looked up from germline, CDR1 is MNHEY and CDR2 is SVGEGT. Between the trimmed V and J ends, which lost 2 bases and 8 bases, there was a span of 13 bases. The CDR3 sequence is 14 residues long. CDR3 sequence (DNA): TGTGCCAGCAGTTACGGAGGCGGAGGCTATGAGCAGTTCTTC. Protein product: CASSYGGGGYEQFF.

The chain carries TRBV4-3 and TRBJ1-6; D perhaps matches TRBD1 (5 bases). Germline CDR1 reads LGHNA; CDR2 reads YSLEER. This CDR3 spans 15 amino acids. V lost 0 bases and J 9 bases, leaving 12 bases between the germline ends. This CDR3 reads CASSQDQGRLSPLHF. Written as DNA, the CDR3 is TGCGCCAGCAGCCAAGATCAGGGCCGCCTTTCACCCCTCCACTTT.

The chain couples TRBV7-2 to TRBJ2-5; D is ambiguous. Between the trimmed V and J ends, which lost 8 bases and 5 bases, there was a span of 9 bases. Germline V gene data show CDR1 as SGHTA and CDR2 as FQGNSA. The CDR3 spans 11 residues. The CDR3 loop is CASGQRETQYF. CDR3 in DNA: TGTGCCAGCGGTCAACGGGAGACCCAGTACTTC.

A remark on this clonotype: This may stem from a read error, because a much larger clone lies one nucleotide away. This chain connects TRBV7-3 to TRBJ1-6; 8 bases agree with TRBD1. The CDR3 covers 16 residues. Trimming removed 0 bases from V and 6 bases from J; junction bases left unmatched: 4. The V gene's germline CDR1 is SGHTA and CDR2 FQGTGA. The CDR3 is CASSLTWDRTNSPLHF. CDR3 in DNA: TGTGCCAGCAGCTTAACTTGGGACAGGACTAATTCACCCCTCCACTTT.

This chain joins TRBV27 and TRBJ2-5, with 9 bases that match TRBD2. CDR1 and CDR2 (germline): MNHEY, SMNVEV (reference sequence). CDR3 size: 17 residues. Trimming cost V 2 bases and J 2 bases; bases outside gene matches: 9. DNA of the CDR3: TGTGCCAGCAGTTTAGGGGTAGCGGGGGTCAGGCAAGAGACCCAGTACTTC. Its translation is CASSLGVAGVRQETQYF.

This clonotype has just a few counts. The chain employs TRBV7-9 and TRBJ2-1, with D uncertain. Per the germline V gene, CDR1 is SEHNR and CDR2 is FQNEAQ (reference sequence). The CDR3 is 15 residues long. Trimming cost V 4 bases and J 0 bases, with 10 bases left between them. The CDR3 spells CASSSVERSYNEQFF. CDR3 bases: TGTGCCAGCAGCTCGGTCGAGCGCTCCTACAATGAGCAGTTCTTC.

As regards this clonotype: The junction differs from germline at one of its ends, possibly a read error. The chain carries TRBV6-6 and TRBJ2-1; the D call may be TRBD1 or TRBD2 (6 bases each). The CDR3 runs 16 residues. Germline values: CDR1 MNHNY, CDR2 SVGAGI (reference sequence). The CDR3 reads CASRNTDSGAYNGQFF. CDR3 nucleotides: TGTGCCAGCAGAAATACCGATTCGGGGGCCTACAATGGGCAGTTCTTC.

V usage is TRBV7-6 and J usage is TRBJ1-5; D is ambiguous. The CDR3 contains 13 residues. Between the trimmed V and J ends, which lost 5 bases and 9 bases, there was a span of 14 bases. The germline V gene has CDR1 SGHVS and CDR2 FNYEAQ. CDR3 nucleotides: TGTGCCAGCAGCGACGGGCCCTCCGGGCCCCAGCATTTT. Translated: CASSDGPSGPQHF.

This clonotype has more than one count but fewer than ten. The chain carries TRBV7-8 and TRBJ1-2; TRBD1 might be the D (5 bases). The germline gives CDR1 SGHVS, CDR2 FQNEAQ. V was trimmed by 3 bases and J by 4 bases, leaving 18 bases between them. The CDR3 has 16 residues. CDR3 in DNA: TGTGCCAGCAGCTTGCACCCCCAGGGCGCTGGCTATGGCTACACCTTC. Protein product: CASSLHPQGAGYGYTF.

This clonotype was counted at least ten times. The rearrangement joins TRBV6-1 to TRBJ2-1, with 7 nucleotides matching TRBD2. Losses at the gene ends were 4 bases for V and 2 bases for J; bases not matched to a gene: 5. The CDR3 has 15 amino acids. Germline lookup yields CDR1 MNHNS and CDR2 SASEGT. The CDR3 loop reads CASSVLAGAYNEQFF. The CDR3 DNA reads TGTGCCAGCAGTGTATTAGCGGGTGCCTACAATGAGCAGTTCTTC.

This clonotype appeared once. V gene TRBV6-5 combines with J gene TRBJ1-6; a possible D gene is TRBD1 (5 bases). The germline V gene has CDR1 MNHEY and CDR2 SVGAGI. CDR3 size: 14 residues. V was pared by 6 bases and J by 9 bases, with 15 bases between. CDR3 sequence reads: CASRPGPSRSPLHF. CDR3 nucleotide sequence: TGTGCCAGCAGGCCGGGACCTTCCCGTTCACCCCTCCACTTT.

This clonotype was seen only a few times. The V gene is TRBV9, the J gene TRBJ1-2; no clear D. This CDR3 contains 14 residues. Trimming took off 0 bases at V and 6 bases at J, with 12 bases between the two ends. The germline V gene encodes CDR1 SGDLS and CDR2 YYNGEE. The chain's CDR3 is CASSVVSGFDGYTF. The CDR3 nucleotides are TGTGCCAGCAGCGTAGTGTCAGGATTTGATGGCTACACCTTC. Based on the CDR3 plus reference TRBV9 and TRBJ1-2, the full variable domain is DSGVTQTPKHLITATGQRVTLRCSPRSGDLSVYWYQQSLDQGLQFLIQYYNGEERAKGNILERFSAQQFPDLHSELNLSSLELGDSALYFCASSVVSGFDGYTFGSGTRLTVV.

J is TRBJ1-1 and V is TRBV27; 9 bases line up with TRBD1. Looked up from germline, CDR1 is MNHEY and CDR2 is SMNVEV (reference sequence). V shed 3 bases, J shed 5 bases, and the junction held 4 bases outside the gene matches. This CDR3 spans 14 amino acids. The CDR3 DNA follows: TGTGCCAGCAGTTTTGGGACAGGGAAGACTGAAGCTTTCTTT. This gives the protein CASSFGTGKTEAFF.

The CDR3 loop reads CASSYSPGGNEKLFF. The CDR3 nucleotides are TGTGCCAGCAGTTACTCACCAGGGGGGAATGAAAAACTGTTTTTT. The chain is built from TRBV6-6 and TRBJ1-4; 7 nucleotides line up with TRBD1. This CDR3 is built from 15 residues. After removal of 0 bases from V and 5 bases from J, the junction contained 3 bases not matched to a gene. In germline, CDR1 is MNHNY, CDR2 SVGAGI (reference sequence).

In nucleotides, the CDR3 is TGTGCCAGCAGTTTATGGGTCAAGGGGGTAAGCTCCTACAATGAGCAGTTCTTC. Translated: CASSLWVKGVSSYNEQFF. The rearrangement links TRBV28 to TRBJ2-1; maybe TRBD1 (6 bases). The V end lost 0 bases, the J end lost 0 bases, and 15 bases lay between the germline ends. Germline V gene lookup returns CDR1 MDHEN and CDR2 SYDVKM. The CDR3 loop spans 18 amino acids.

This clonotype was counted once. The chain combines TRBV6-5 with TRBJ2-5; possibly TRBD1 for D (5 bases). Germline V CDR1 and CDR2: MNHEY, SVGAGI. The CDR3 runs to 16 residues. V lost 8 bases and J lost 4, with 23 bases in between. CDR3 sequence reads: CASALSIQGWGETQYF. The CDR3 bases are TGTGCCAGCGCTTTAAGCATTCAGGGCTGGGGAGAGACCCAGTACTTC.

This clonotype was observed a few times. This chain's CDR3 is CASRLAGGPGEQFF. CDR3 nucleotide sequence: TGTGCCAGCAGACTAGCGGGGGGGCCAGGTGAGCAGTTCTTC. V is TRBV6-2 or TRBV6-3 and J is TRBJ2-1; 13 nucleotides align to TRBD2. V dropped 6 bases and J dropped 9; count of bases not matched to a gene: 5. Germline V gene data show CDR1 as MNHEY and CDR2 as SVGEGT. This CDR3 comprises 14 residues.

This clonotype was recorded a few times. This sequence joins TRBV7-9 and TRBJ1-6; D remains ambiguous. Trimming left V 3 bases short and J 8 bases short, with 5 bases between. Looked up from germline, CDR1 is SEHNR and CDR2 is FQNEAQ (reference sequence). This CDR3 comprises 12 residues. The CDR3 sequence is CASSFIHSPLHF. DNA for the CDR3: TGTGCCAGCAGCTTCATACATTCACCCCTCCACTTT.